This is a list of T cell receptor beta chains from one sample in a study of blood T cell repertoires in COVID-19. Assay used: immunoSEQ multiplex PCR; TCRdb lists only in-frame clones, some missing. The profile shows 80,000 or so clones, around 80% of them singletons. The sample consisted of peripheral blood. These receptors all stem from a man aged 80 or over with acute or convalescent COVID-19. The CDR3 runs from the conserved cysteine through the conserved F or W. The D gene is left open where the match is weak. Only some rows state a clone size, as once, few, many or a class for expanded clones.

d_gene	abundance	v_gene	j_gene	CDR3aa	CDR3nt
.	once	TRBV11-2	TRBJ1-1	CASSIQAGTEAFF	TGTGCCAGCAGCATTCAGGCGGGAACTGAAGCTTTCTTT
TRBD2	.	TRBV7-9	TRBJ2-2	CASSLAPGGTRNTGELFF	TGTGCCAGCAGCTTAGCCCCGGGAGGCACTAGAAACACCGGGGAGCTGTTTTTT
.	.	TRBV7-3	TRBJ2-5	CASSAAGIETQYF	TGTGCCAGCAGCGCCGCAGGGATAGAGACCCAGTACTTC
.	few	TRBV6-5	TRBJ1-2	CASPPGDGYGYTF	TGTGCCAGCCCCCCGGGGGACGGCTATGGCTACACCTTC
.	.	TRBV3-1/TRBV3-2	TRBJ1-1	CASSRGDGEAFF	TGTGCCAGCAGCCGGGGGGACGGTGAAGCTTTCTTT
.	.	TRBV6-6	TRBJ1-3	CASSYQGNTIYF	TGTGCCAGCAGTTACCAGGGAAACACCATATATTTT
TRBD1	once	TRBV5-1	TRBJ1-4	CASSLGGGSREKLFF	TGCGCCAGCAGCTTGGGAGGGGGCTCGCGGGAAAAACTGTTTTTT
TRBD1	few	TRBV10-3	TRBJ1-1	CAIRGTVDSVRIGAFF	TGTGCCATCAGGGGGACAGTGGATAGCGTCCGGATTGGAGCTTTCTTT
TRBD1	.	TRBV7-8	TRBJ1-2	CASSLGQMNYGYTF	TGTGCCAGCAGCTTGGGACAGATGAACTATGGCTACACCTTC
.	.	TRBV5-1	TRBJ1-4	CASSPPLGEGNEKLFF	TGCGCCAGCAGTCCGCCGTTGGGGGAGGGAAATGAAAAACTGTTTTTT
.	.	TRBV19	TRBJ2-1	CASSIVDTYNEQFF	TGTGCCAGTAGTATAGTCGACACCTACAATGAGCAGTTCTTC
.	.	TRBV2	TRBJ2-7	CASSEGSLGQGEQYF	TGTGCCAGCAGTGAAGGTTCCCTGGGACAAGGCGAGCAGTACTTC
TRBD1	.	TRBV30	TRBJ1-1	CAWSSGTGNTEAFF	TGTGCCTGGAGTTCCGGGACAGGGAACACTGAAGCTTTCTTT
.	.	TRBV3-1/TRBV3-2	TRBJ1-2	CASSQPTENYGYTF	TGTGCCAGCAGCCAACCCACAGAAAACTATGGCTACACCTTC
.	.	TRBV7-3	TRBJ1-1	CASSLGANTEAFF	TGTGCCAGCAGCTTAGGAGCGAACACTGAAGCTTTCTTT
.	.	TRBV18	TRBJ1-4	CASSSKGTTNEKLFF	TGTGCCAGCTCCTCGAAGGGGACAACTAATGAAAAACTGTTTTTT
TRBD2	.	TRBV19	TRBJ2-3	CASSMIGRQTSTDTQYF	TGTGCCAGTAGTATGATCGGGAGGCAGACTAGCACAGATACGCAGTATTTT
.	few	TRBV24-1	TRBJ1-5	CATSESGVNQPQHF	TGTGCCACCAGTGAATCAGGGGTGAATCAGCCCCAGCATTTT
.	.	TRBV5-1	TRBJ1-1	CASSLIIGGPEAFF	TGCGCCAGCAGCCTCATCATAGGCGGGCCTGAAGCTTTCTTT
.	.	TRBV6-5	TRBJ1-3	CASRTGDSGNTIYF	TGTGCCAGCAGGACCGGAGATTCTGGAAACACCATATATTTT
.	.	TRBV12-3/TRBV12-4	TRBJ1-2	CASKQDSYGYTF	TGTGCCAGCAAGCAGGATTCCTATGGCTACACCTTC
.	.	TRBV12-5	TRBJ2-1	CASGYSGSYNEQFF	TGTGCTAGTGGGTATTCCGGCTCCTACAATGAGCAGTTCTTC
.	few	TRBV2	TRBJ1-1	CASRDPGKTEAFF	TGTGCCAGCAGAGACCCAGGGAAGACTGAAGCTTTCTTT
TRBD1	.	TRBV2	TRBJ1-4	CASSGGGNANEKLFF	TGTGCCAGCAGTGGAGGGGGCAATGCTAATGAAAAACTGTTTTTT
.	.	TRBV7-9	TRBJ1-6	CASSWTAYNSPLHF	TGTGCCAGCAGCTGGACTGCCTATAATTCACCCCTCCACTTT
.	.	TRBV12-3/TRBV12-4	TRBJ2-3	CASRRRQTDTQYF	TGTGCCAGCAGACGGAGGCAGACGGATACGCAGTATTTT
.	.	TRBV18	TRBJ2-5	CASSPRAGLQETQYF	TGTGCCAGCTCACCCCGCGCGGGGTTACAAGAGACCCAGTACTTC
.	.	TRBV5-1	TRBJ1-1	CASSQTQGMNTEAFF	TGCGCCAGCAGCCAAACCCAGGGAATGAACACTGAAGCTTTCTTT
.	.	TRBV7-9	TRBJ2-5	CASSSEGGASWETQYF	TGTGCCAGCAGCTCCGAGGGGGGGGCTTCTTGGGAGACCCAGTACTTC
.	.	TRBV21-1	TRBJ1-5	CASREQGYSQPQHF	TGTGCCAGCCGAGAGCAGGGGTACAGTCAGCCCCAGCATTTT
TRBD1	.	TRBV19	TRBJ1-2	CASNDRGLGYTF	TGTGCCAGTAACGACAGGGGGCTTGGCTACACCTTC
.	.	TRBV5-4	TRBJ1-1	CASSSPVGGNTEAFF	TGTGCCAGCAGCTCACCGGTCGGGGGGAACACTGAAGCTTTCTTT
TRBD1	.	TRBV19	TRBJ1-5	CASSRRGADQPQHF	TGTGCCAGTAGTCGCAGGGGGGCGGATCAGCCCCAGCATTTT
TRBD1	.	TRBV18	TRBJ1-1	CASLAGTGDPMNTEAFF	TGTGCCAGCCTAGCCGGGACAGGGGACCCGATGAACACTGAAGCTTTCTTT
TRBD2	.	TRBV2	TRBJ2-3	CASSGWSGGGASTDTQYF	TGTGCCAGCAGTGGATGGAGTGGCGGGGGAGCTAGCACAGATACGCAGTATTTT
.	.	TRBV2	TRBJ2-7	CASSYSYEQYF	TGTGCCAGCAGCTACTCCTACGAGCAGTACTTC
.	.	TRBV19	TRBJ2-1	CATTQWAGWNEQFF	TGTGCCACCACCCAATGGGCAGGGTGGAATGAGCAGTTCTTC
TRBD2	.	TRBV5-1	TRBJ2-3	CASSLGTSGGAVDTQYF	TGCGCCAGCAGCCTGGGGACTAGCGGGGGGGCCGTAGATACGCAGTATTTT
.	.	TRBV19	TRBJ1-5	CASSTTGSNQPQHF	TGTGCCAGTAGTACAACAGGAAGCAATCAGCCCCAGCATTTT
TRBD1	.	TRBV13	TRBJ2-7	CASSLGDRSTYEQYF	TGTGCCAGCAGCTTAGGGGACAGGTCCACCTACGAGCAGTACTTC
TRBD1	.	TRBV2	TRBJ1-5	CASSDRTGKQPQHF	TGTGCCAGCAGTGACAGGACAGGGAAACAGCCCCAGCATTTT
.	.	TRBV6-1	TRBJ2-7	CASSEGDTPYEQYF	TGTGCCAGCAGTGAAGGCGACACCCCCTACGAGCAGTACTTC